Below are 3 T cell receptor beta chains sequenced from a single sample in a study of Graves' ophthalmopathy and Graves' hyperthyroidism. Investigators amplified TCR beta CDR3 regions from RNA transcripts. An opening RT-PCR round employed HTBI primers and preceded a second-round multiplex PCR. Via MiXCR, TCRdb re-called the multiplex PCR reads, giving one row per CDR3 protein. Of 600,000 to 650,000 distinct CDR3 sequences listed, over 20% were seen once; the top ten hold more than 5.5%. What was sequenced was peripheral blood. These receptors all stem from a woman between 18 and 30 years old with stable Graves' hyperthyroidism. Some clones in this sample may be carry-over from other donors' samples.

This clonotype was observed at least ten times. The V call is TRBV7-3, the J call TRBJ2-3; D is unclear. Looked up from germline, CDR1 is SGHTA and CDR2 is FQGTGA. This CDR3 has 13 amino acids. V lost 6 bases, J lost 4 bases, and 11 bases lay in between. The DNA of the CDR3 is TGTGCCAGCAGTCCCCATGCTCCAGATACGCAGTATTTT. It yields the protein CASSPHAPDTQYF.

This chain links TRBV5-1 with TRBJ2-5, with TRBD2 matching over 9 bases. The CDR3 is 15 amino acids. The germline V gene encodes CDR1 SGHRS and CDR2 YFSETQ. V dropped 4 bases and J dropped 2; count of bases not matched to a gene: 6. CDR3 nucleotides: TGCGCCAGCAGCCCCGGACTAGCGAGACAAGAGACCCAGTACTTC. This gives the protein CASSPGLARQETQYF.

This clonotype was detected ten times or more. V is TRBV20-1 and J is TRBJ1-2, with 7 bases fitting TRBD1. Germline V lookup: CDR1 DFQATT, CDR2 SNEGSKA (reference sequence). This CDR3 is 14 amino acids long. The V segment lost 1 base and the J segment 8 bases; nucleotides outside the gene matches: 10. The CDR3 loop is CSARASGTAKGYTF. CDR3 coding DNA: TGCAGTGCTAGAGCCTCCGGGACAGCGAAAGGCTACACCTTC.